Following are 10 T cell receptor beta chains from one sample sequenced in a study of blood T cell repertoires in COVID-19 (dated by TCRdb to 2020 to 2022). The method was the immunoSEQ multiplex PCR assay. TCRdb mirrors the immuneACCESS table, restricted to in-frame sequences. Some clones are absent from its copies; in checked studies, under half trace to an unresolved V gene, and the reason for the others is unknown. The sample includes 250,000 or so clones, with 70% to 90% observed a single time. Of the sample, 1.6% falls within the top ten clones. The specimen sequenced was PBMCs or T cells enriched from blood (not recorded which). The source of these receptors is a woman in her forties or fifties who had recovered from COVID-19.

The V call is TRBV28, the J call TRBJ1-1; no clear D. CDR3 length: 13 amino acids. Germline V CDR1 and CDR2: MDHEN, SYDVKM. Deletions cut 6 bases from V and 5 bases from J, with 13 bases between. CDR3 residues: CASSRVFETEAFF. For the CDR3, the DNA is TGTGCCAGCAGCCGGGTGTTTGAAACTGAAGCTTTCTTT.

As DNA, the CDR3 is TGTGCCGGAGGGCGGATCCTAAGGAACACTGAAGCTTTCTTT. Translated: CAGGRILRNTEAFF. The genes are TRBV30 and TRBJ1-1; D is unresolved. The CDR3 is made up of 14 amino acids. The V end was cut by 8 bases, the J end by 1 base, with 17 bases between. Germline V lookup: CDR1 GTSNPN, CDR2 SVGIG (reference sequence).

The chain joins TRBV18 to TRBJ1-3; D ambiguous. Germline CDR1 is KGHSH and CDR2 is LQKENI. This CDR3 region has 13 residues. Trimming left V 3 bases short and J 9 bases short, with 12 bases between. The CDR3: CASSPLESATIYF. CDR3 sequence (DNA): TGTGCCAGCTCACCGTTGGAGAGTGCCACCATATATTTT.

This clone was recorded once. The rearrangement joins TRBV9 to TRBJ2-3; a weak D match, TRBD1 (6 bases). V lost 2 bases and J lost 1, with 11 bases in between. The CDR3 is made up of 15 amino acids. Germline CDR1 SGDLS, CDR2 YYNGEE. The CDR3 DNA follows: TGTGCCAGCAGCGTCCCCGAGGGGGGCACAGATACGCAGTATTTT. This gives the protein CASSVPEGGTDTQYF.

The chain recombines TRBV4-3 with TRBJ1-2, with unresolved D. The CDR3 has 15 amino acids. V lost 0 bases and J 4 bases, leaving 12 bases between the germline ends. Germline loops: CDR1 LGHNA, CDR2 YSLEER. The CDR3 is CASSQDRELLYGYTF. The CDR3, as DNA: TGCGCCAGCAGCCAAGATAGGGAGCTGCTCTATGGCTACACCTTC.

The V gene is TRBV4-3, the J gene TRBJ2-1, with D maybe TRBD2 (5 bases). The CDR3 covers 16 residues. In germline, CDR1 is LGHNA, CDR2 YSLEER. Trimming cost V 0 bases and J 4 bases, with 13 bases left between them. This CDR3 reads CASSQDTGGSYNEQFF. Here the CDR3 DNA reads TGCGCCAGCAGCCAAGACACGGGCGGGTCTTACAATGAGCAGTTCTTC.

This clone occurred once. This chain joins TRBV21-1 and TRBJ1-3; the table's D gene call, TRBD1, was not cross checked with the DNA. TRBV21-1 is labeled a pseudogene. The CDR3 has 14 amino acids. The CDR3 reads CASSTRQGNYTIYF. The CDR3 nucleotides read TGTGCCAGCAGCACGAGACAGGGTAATTACACCATATATTTT.

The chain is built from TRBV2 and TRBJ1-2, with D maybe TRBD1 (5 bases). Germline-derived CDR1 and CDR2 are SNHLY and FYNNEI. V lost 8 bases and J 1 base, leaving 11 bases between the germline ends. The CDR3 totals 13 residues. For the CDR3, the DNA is TGTGCCAGCTTGGGGGGGGTTAACTATGGCTACACCTTC. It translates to CASLGGVNYGYTF.

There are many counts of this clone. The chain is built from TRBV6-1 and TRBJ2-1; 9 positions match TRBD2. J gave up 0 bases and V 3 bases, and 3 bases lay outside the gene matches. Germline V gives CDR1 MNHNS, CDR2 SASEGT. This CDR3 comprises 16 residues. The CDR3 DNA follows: TGTGCCAGCAGTGATAGCGGGAGACTCTCCTACAATGAGCAGTTCTTC. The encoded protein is CASSDSGRLSYNEQFF.

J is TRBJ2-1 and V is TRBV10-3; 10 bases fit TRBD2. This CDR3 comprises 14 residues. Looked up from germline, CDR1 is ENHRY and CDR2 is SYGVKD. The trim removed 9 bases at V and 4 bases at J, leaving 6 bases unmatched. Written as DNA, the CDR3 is TGTGCCATGTCTCCTAGCGGGAGTTACAATGAGCAGTTCTTC. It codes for CAMSPSGSYNEQFF.